The 5 T cell receptor beta chains below come from one sample, sequenced in a study of T cells in Graves' hyperthyroidism and ophthalmopathy. Authors of the study amplified TCR beta CDR3 regions from RNA transcripts. HTBI primers were employed in a first-round RT-PCR of the TCR CDR3. From the multiplex PCR reads, TCRdb called clonotypes with MiXCR, one entry per CDR3 protein. This sample has a few hundred thousand distinct CDR3 sequences, with roughly 15% found just once. Material for sequencing was blood. The receptors here all came from a woman aged 40 to 49 with Graves' ophthalmopathy.

The J gene is TRBJ2-7, the V gene TRBV11-1; 14 bases agree with TRBD2. Germline trimming cut 6 bases from V and 4 bases from J; bases unmatched to any gene: 11. Germline values: CDR1 SGHAT, CDR2 FQDESV (reference sequence). There are 17 residues in the CDR3. The DNA of the CDR3 is TGTGCCAGCAGGCTAGCCGGGACTAGCGGGAGTGGGTACGAGCAGTACTTC. Its translation: CASRLAGTSGSGYEQYF.

This clonotype turned up a few times. The genes are TRBV15 and TRBJ2-5, with a possible D match to TRBD2 (7 bases). Trimming left V 0 bases short and J 0 bases short, with 14 bases between. The CDR3 runs to 17 residues. Germline V gives CDR1 LNHNV, CDR2 YYDKDF (reference sequence). The CDR3 coding sequence is TGTGCCACCAGCAGAGATAATGAGGGGGGGTACCAAGAGACCCAGTACTTC. This encodes CATSRDNEGGYQETQYF. Variable domain in full (rest from reference TRBV15 and TRBJ2-5): DAMVIQNPRYQVTQFGKPVTLSCSQTLNHNVMYWYQQKSSQAPKLLFHYYDKDFNNEADTPDNFQSRRPNTSFCFLDIRSPGLGDTAMYLCATSRDNEGGYQETQYFGPGTRLLVL.

This clonotype has only a few counts. The V call is TRBV25-1, the J call TRBJ1-6; 7 bases fit TRBD1. Looked up from germline, CDR1 is MGHDK and CDR2 is SYGVNS. The CDR3 has 17 amino acids. Trimming at V came to 1 base and at J to 0 bases, leaving 3 bases not matched to a gene. As DNA, the CDR3 is TGTGCCAGCAGTGAATTGGACAGGAGCTCCTATAATTCACCCCTCCACTTT. Protein sequence: CASSELDRSSYNSPLHF. The variable domain in full, with the rest retrieved from reference TRBV25-1 and TRBJ1-6, is EADIYQTPRYLVIGTGKKITLECSQTMGHDKMYWYQQDPGMELHLIHYSYGVNSTEKGDLSSESTVSRIRTEHFPLTLESARPSHTSQYLCASSELDRSSYNSPLHFGNGTRLTVT.

The chain links TRBV3-1 to TRBJ2-6; 11 positions match TRBD2. Trimming took 1 base from V and 0 from J; bases not matched to a gene: 5. Per germline, CDR1 LGHDT and CDR2 YNNKEL (reference sequence). The CDR3 sequence is 19 residues long. CDR3 region: CASSQARLAGTSGANVLTF. For the CDR3, the DNA is TGTGCCAGCAGCCAAGCGCGACTAGCGGGGACCTCTGGGGCCAACGTCCTGACTTTC.

This clonotype was recorded at least ten times. The CDR3 loop is CASSPGDRDNEQYF. CDR3 DNA: TGTGCCAGCTCACCAGGGGACAGGGACAACGAGCAGTACTTC. The chain has TRBV18 and TRBJ2-7, with 9 bases aligning to TRBD1. The CDR3 is made up of 14 amino acids. Trimming cost V 2 bases and J 5 bases; bases outside gene matches: 4. Germline V gene sequence: CDR1 KGHSH, CDR2 LQKENI.